This T cell receptor beta chain was sequenced in a study of T cell responses to AZD1222 COVID-19 vaccine. Study-wide results and caveats: Recipients of two AZD1222 doses showed rising Spike-specific TCR breadth and depth. White British ancestry dominated among donors, who included more females, and clonal diversity was possibly underestimated.

Assay used: immunoSEQ multiplex PCR; TCRdb lists only in-frame clones, some missing. The sample lists 150,000 or so clones; 90% to 95% were seen once. Germline V gene lookup returns CDR1 SGHTA and CDR2 FQGNSA. V was pared by 0 bases and J by 1 base, with 6 bases between. There are 14 residues in the CDR3. This clone has a handful of counts. The antigen is undetermined. The gene calls are TRBV7-2 and TRBJ1-1; no clear D gene. This TCR came from an adult who received the AZD1222 COVID-19 vaccine. The specimen was peripheral blood, collected 28 days after the second AZD1222 dose. CDR3 in amino acids: CASSLARRNTEAFF. For the CDR3, the DNA is TGTGCCAGCAGCTTAGCTCGACGGAACACTGAAGCTTTCTTT.